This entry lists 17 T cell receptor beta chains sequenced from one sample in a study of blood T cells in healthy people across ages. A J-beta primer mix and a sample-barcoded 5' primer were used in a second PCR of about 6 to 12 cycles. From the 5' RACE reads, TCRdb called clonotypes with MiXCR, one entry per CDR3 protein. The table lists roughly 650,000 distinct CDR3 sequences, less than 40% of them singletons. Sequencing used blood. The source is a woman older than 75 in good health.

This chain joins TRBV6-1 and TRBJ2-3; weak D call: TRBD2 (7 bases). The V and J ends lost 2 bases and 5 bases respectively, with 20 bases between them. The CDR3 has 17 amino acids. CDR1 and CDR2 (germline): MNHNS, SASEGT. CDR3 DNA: TGTGCCAGCAGTGAAATGGGGGTCGGGGGGCACGAAGATACGCAGTATTTT. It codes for CASSEMGVGGHEDTQYF.

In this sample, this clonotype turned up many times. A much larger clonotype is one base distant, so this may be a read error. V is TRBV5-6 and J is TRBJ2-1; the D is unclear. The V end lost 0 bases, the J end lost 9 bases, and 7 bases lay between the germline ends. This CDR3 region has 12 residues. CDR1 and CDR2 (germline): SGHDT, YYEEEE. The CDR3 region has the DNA TGTGCCAGCAGCTTGGCCTGGCGTGAGCAGTTCTTC. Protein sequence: CASSLAWREQFF.

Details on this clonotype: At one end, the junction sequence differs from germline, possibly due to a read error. The CDR3 bases are TGCGCCAGCAGCTCCGGGACCGTGTACACTGAAGCTTTCTTT. Translated: CASSSGTVYTEAFF. The J gene is TRBJ1-1, the V gene TRBV7-2, with a possible D match to TRBD1 (5 bases). The germline V gene has CDR1 SGHTA and CDR2 FQGNSA. This CDR3 region has 14 residues. The full variable domain, rest sourced from reference TRBV7-2 and TRBJ1-1, is GAGVSQSPSNKVTEKGKDVELRCDPISGHTALYWYRQSLGQGLEFLIYFQGNSAPDKSGLPSDRFSAERTGGSVSTLTIQRTQQEDSAVYLCASSSGTVYTEAFFGQGTRLTVV.

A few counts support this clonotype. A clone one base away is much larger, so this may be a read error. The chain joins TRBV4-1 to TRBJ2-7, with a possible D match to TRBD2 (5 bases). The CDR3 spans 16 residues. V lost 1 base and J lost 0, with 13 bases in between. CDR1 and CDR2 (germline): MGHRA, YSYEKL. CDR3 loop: CASSQGGATYSYEQYF. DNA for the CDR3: TGCGCCAGCAGCCAAGGGGGAGCCACTTACTCCTACGAGCAGTACTTC.

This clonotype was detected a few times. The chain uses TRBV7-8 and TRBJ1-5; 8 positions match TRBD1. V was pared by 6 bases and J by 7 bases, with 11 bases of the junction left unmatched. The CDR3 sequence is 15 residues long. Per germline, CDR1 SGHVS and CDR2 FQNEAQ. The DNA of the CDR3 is TGTGCCAGCAGACACACATTAACAGGGGGACAGCCCCAGCATTTT. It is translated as CASRHTLTGGQPQHF.

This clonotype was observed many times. The DNA for the CDR3 is TGTGCCTGGAGGGGTTATTCGGCGGCAGGGGTCTCCTACGAGCAGTACTTC. Its protein is CAWRGYSAAGVSYEQYF. The chain has TRBV30 and TRBJ2-7, with a possible D match to TRBD1 (6 bases). Germline CDR1 and CDR2: GTSNPN and SVGIG (reference sequence). The CDR3 is 17 residues long. V shed 3 bases and J shed 0 bases, with 21 bases lying between them.

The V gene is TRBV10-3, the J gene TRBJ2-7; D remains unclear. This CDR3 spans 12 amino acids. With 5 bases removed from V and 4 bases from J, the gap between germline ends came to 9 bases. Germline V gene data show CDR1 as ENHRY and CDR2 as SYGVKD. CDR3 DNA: TGTGCCATCAGTTCTCCCACATACGAGCAGTACTTC. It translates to CAISSPTYEQYF.

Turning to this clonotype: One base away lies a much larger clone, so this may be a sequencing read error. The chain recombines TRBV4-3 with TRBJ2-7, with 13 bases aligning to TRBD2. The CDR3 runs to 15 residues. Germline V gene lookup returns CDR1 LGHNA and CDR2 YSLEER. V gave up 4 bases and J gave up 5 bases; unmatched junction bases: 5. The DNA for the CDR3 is TGCGCCAGCAGCCCGACTAGCGGGAGGCATAACGAGCAGTACTTC. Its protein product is CASSPTSGRHNEQYF.

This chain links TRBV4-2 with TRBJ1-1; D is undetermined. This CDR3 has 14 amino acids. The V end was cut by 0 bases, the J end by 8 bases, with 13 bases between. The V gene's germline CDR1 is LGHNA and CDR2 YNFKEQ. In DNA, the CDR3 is TGTGCCAGCAGCCAAGATGGATCCGTGTCGGAAGCTTTCTTT. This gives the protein CASSQDGSVSEAFF.

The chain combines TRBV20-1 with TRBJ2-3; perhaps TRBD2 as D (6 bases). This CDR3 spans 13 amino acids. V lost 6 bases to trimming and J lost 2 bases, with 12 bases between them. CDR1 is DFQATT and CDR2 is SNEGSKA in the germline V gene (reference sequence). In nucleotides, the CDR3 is TGCAGTGCCCAACGGAGGGACACAGATACGCAGTATTTT. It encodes CSAQRRDTDTQYF.

CDR3 in DNA: TGTGCCAGCAGTTGGAACGGGAATGAGCAGTTCTTC. This codes for CASSWNGNEQFF. V is TRBV27 and J is TRBJ2-1, with D hard to call. Germline CDR1 MNHEY, CDR2 SMNVEV (reference sequence). Trimming removed 4 bases from V and 7 bases from J, with 8 bases in between. The CDR3 loop spans 12 amino acids.

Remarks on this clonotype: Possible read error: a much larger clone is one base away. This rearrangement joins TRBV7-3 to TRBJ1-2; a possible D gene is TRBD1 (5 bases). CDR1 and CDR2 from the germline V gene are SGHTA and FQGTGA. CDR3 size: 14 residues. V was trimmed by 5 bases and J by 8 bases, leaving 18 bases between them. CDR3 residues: CASSPRDHLRGYTF. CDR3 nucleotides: TGTGCCAGCAGCCCAAGGGACCACCTAAGGGGCTACACCTTC. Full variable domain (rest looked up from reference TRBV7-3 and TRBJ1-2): GAGVSQTPSNKVTEKGKYVELRCDPISGHTALYWYRQSLGQGPEFLIYFQGTGAADDSGLPNDRFFAVRPEGSVSTLKIQRTERGDSAVYLCASSPRDHLRGYTFGSGTRLTVV.

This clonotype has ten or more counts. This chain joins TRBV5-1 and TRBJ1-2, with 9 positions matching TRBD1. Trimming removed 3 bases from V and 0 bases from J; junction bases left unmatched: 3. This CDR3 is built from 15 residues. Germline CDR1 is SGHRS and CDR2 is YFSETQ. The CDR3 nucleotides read TGCGCCAGCAGCTCGACAGGGGGATCTAACTATGGCTACACCTTC. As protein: CASSSTGGSNYGYTF.

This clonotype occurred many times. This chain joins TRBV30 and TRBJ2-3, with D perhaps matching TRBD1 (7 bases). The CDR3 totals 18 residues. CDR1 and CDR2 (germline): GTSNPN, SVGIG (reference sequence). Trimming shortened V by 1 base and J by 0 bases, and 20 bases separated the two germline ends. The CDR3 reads CAWSERQGGTPSTDTQYF. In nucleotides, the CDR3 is TGTGCCTGGAGTGAGAGGCAGGGGGGCACCCCTAGCACAGATACGCAGTATTTT.

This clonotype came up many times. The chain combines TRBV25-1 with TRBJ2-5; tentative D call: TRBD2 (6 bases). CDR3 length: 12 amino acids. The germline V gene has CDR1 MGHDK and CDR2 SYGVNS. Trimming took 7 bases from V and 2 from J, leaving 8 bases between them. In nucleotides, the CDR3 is TGTGCCAGCAACGGACTACAAGAGACCCAGTACTTC. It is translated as CASNGLQETQYF.

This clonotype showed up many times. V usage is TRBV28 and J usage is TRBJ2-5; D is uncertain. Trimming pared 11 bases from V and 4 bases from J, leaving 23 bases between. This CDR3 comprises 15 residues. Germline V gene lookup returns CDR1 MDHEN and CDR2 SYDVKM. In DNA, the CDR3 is TGTGCCTGCTCAAAGTACAGACCACTATTAGAGACCCAGTACTTC. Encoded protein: CACSKYRPLLETQYF.

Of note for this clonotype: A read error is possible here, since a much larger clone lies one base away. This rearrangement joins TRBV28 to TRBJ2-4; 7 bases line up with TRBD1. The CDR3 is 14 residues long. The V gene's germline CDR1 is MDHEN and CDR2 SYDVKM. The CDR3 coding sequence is TGTGCCGGCAGTTTATTAGGGGCAGGGGGAATTCAGTACTTC. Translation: CAGSLLGAGGIQYF.